The 13 T cell receptor beta chains given below trace back to one sample, sequenced in a study of CD8+ T cells in alopecia areata. Extraction and reverse transcription of RNA yielded cDNA as the sequencing template. Sequenced by immunoSEQ multiplex PCR; TCRdb stores in-frame clones only, minus some. This sample has more than 250,000 clones, each found more than once. Sorting of pooled cutaneous lymph node cells was based on CD4, CD8alpha, NKG2D, NKG2ACE and other markers. The specimen was CD4+ T cells sorted from a lymph node. These receptors originate from a C3H/HeJ mouse with alopecia areata. The strain's MHC: H2-k.

On this clone: Each gene name is a mouse one. The read finishes 4 residues shy of the CDR3 end, and the germline J gene is used to complete it. The rearrangement joins TRBV13-3 to TRBJ2-7; D remains ambiguous. CDR3 length equals 12 residues. CDR1 NNHDY and CDR2 SYVADS come from the germline V gene. The V end was cut by 1 base, the J end by 3 bases, with 5 bases between. The CDR3 reads CASSDLYYEQYF. CDR3 DNA (partial): TGTGCCAGCAGTGATCTGTACTAT.

This clone has a handful of counts. These gene names are mouse names. The read ends 3 residues before the CDR3 terminus; that terminus is restored from the germline J gene. V usage is TRBV1 and J usage is TRBJ1-6; D not resolved. TRBJ1-6 is labeled an ORF, and its function is uncertain. V gave up 3 bases and J gave up 4 bases, with 4 bases separating them. CDR3 size: 13 residues. Germline V lookup: CDR1 NSQYPW, CDR2 LRSPGD (reference sequence). CDR3 in amino acids: CTCSASYNSPLYF. The part of the CDR3 DNA that was read is TGCACCTGCAGTGCCTCGTATAATTCGCCC.

To note about this clone: The gene symbols are mouse symbols. The read terminates 4 residues ahead of where the CDR3 ends, so the germline J gene completes it. Within the sample, other DNA sequences also encode this same CDR3. The V and J genes are TRBV5 and TRBJ2-3, with D perhaps TRBD1 (6 bases). V shed 4 bases and J shed 0 bases, with 8 bases lying between them. Germline CDR1 and CDR2: LGHNA and YNLKQL (reference sequence). The CDR3 totals 14 residues. CDR3 protein: CASSPQGSAETLYF. The CDR3 DNA, read in part, is TGTGCCAGCAGCCCCCAGGGGAGTGCAGAA.

On this clone itself: Gene names and germline refer to mouse. The CDR3 goes on 4 residues after the read ends, and that part is filled in from the germline J gene. The identical CDR3 is also encoded by other nucleotide sequences in the sample. The chain couples TRBV1 to TRBJ1-1, with no clear D. This CDR3 has 15 amino acids. Between the trimmed V and J ends, which lost 0 bases and 0 bases, there was a span of 8 bases. From germline, CDR1 is NSQYPW and CDR2 LRSPGD (reference sequence). The CDR3 loop is CTCSADPGANTEVFF. The sequenced CDR3 bases are TGCACCTGCAGTGCAGATCCAGGAGCAAACACA.

In this sample, this clone turned up a few times. Genes here carry mouse names. The read terminates 4 residues ahead of where the CDR3 ends, so the germline J gene completes it. Other DNA sequences in this specimen translate into the identical CDR3. The rearrangement uses TRBV5 and TRBJ2-7; 11 positions agree with TRBD2. Germline V CDR1 and CDR2: LGHNA, YNLKQL (reference sequence). The CDR3 consists of 14 residues. The sequenced part of the CDR3 DNA is TGTGCCAGCAGCCCGACTGGGGGGGGGTAT. Its protein is CASSPTGGGY. The whole CDR3 protein is CASSPTGGGYEQYF.

In the case of this clone: Each gene name is a mouse one. The CDR3 end falls 4 residues outside the read, so it is completed with the germline J gene. This chain joins TRBV1 and TRBJ1-1, with TRBD1 matching 8 bases. The CDR3 totals 14 residues. Germline values: CDR1 NSQYPW, CDR2 LRSPGD (reference sequence). The V gene end was trimmed by 4 bases and the J gene end by 3 bases; junction bases not matched to a gene: 4. CDR3 amino acids: CTCSGQGRDTEVFF. The sequenced CDR3 bases are TGCACCTGCAGTGGACAGGGGAGGGACACA. Together with reference TRBV1 and TRBJ1-1, the CDR3 gives the full variable domain: VTLLEQNPRWRLVPRGQAVNLRCILKNSQYPWMSWYQQDLQKQLQWLFTLRSPGDKEVKSLPGADYLATRVTDTELRLQVANMSQGRTLYCTCSGQGRDTEVFFGKGTRLTVV.

This clone was found a few times. The listed genes are named as in mouse. The read ends 4 residues before the CDR3 terminus; that terminus is restored from the germline J gene. This chain uses TRBV19 with TRBJ2-7; 11 bases map to TRBD1. The CDR3 extends over 16 amino acids. Trimming at V came to 2 bases and at J to 0 bases, leaving 4 bases not matched to a gene. Germline V gene data show CDR1 as FNHDT and CDR2 as SITEND (reference sequence). CDR3 DNA (partial): TGTGCCAGCAGTATTCTCGGGACAGGGGGCTCCTAT. Translating gives CASSILGTGGSY. The complete CDR3 sequence is CASSILGTGGSYEQYF.

There are a few counts of this clone. The genes are named according to mouse. The read falls 4 residues short of the CDR3 end, and the missing part is taken from the germline J gene. The chain couples TRBV1 to TRBJ1-1; D is unresolved. With 1 base removed from V and 0 bases from J, the gap between germline ends came to 9 bases. The V gene's germline CDR1 is NSQYPW and CDR2 LRSPGD (reference sequence). The CDR3 spans 15 residues. CDR3 bases read: TGCACCTGCAGTGCAGTTGCGACTGCAAACACA. It yields the protein CTCSAVATANT. In full, the CDR3 is CTCSAVATANTEVFF.

This clone was seen a few times. Here the gene names and germline are mouse. The same CDR3 is also encoded by other DNA sequences in this sample. The CDR3 DNA, read in part, is TGTGCCAGCGGTGGGCTGGGGGCAGAA. Protein: CASGGLGAE. From start to end, the CDR3 is CASGGLGAETLYF. The chain combines TRBV13-2 with TRBJ2-3; a weak D match, TRBD2 (6 bases). The sequenced fragment ends 4 residues before the CDR3 boundary, so the rest is inferred from the germline J gene. CDR3 length equals 13 residues. Germline V gene data show CDR1 as NNHNN and CDR2 as SYGAGS (reference sequence). Trimming cost V 3 bases and J 3 bases, with 8 bases left between them.

On this clone: The listed genes are named as in mouse. Read sequence stops 4 residues before the CDR3 end, and the germline J gene provides the missing end. This chain joins TRBV13-1 and TRBJ1-2; tentatively, D is TRBD1 (6 bases). The CDR3 is made up of 16 amino acids. V shed 3 bases and J shed 0 bases, with 15 bases lying between them. Germline V gene lookup returns CDR1 NSHNY and CDR2 SYGAGN. The CDR3: CASSGRGGLANSDYTF. Incomplete CDR3 DNA: TGTGCCAGCAGTGGCAGGGGAGGTCTCGCAAACTCC.

Details on this clone: Gene names denote mouse genes. Read coverage stops 4 residues before the CDR3 terminus; the germline J gene supplies the remainder. The chain combines TRBV19 with TRBJ2-7; 7 bases are a match to TRBD2. CDR1 is FNHDT, CDR2 SITEND, per germline (reference sequence). This CDR3 is built from 15 residues. The trim removed 4 bases at V and 0 bases at J, leaving 7 bases unmatched. The CDR3 sequence: CASSRLLGSSYEQYF. Incomplete CDR3 DNA: TGTGCCAGCAGTCGCCTACTGGGGAGCTCCTAT. Full variable domain (outside the CDR3, taken from reference TRBV19 and TRBJ2-7): GGIITQTPKFLIGQEGQKLTLKCQQNFNHDTMYWYRQDSGKGLRLIYYSITENDLQKGDLSEGYDASREKKSSFSLTVTSAQKNEMAVFLCASSRLLGSSYEQYFGPGTRLTVL.

This clone was picked up a small number of times. The genes are named according to mouse. The missing CDR3 end, 4 residues past where the read stops, is filled in from the germline J gene. This chain connects TRBV13-3 to TRBJ2-5; the match to TRBD1 covers 10 bases. This CDR3 spans 15 amino acids. Germline CDR1 and CDR2: NNHDY and SYVADS. The CDR3 sequence is CASSEDRGRRDTQYF. Partial CDR3 DNA: TGTGCCAGCAGTGAAGACAGGGGGCGCCGGGAC.

Remarks on this clone: Mouse gene names apply. The read gets to within 4 residues of the CDR3 end, and the germline J gene fills in the rest. The same CDR3 is also encoded by other DNA sequences in this sample. The gene calls are TRBV13-2 and TRBJ2-5; D may correspond to TRBD1 or TRBD2 (5 bases each). The CDR3 totals 13 residues. Looked up from germline, CDR1 is NNHNN and CDR2 is SYGAGS (reference sequence). Trimming stripped 3 bases from V and 0 bases from J, with 5 bases between. The CDR3 bases that were read are TGTGCCAGCGGTGGGGGGAACCAAGAC. Protein: CASGGGNQD. The whole CDR3 is CASGGGNQDTQYF.